What follows describes a single T cell receptor beta chain. The antigen this receptor binds is unknown. No much larger clone exists at a distance of one base, and base qualities are not known. The data are from a study of glioma-infiltrating T cells after dendritic cell vaccination (dated by TCRdb to about 2016). General notes on the study: A cohort of approximately 15 glioblastoma patients from Phase I and II dendritic cell vaccination trials was included, of whom 9 were newly diagnosed and 6 had recurrent disease. Between the early 2000s and the early 2010s, the patients were given dendritic cell vaccination pulsed with autologous tumor lysate. The vaccine consisted of monocyte-derived dendritic cells cultured about seven days with IL-4 and GM-CSF, then pulsed overnight with autologous tumor lysate. Three intradermal dendritic cell vaccine injections were administered to patients at biweekly intervals in the arm below the axilla. Tumor-infiltrating lymphocyte content was quantified and tumor and blood repertoires were compared in dendritic cell-vaccinated glioblastoma patients by deep sequencing of TCR beta CDR3 regions. TCR sequencing metrics, including TIL content and tumor-blood repertoire overlap, were correlated with survival after dendritic cell vaccination. Study-wide conclusions, independent of this receptor: TCR clonality showed no direct relationship with survival, which suggests that a diverse polyclonal response may matter. Longer time to progression and overall survival after dendritic cell vaccination were predicted by higher estimated pretreatment TIL content. The cohort was small and heterogeneous, and full blood and tumor sets were available for few patients, with initial-recurrent tumor pairs available for even fewer patients. The TCR overlap response model with three groups was called speculative and said to need prospective validation.

This specimen's time point label, per the study, means: after dendritic cell vaccination, including at tumor progression/relapse. Patients were selected on the basis of adequate residual fresh-frozen tumor tissue and more than two years of available survival data. An isocitrate dehydrogenase mutation was not carried by any of the glioblastoma patients, although molecular status was otherwise variable. PBMC collection took place before vaccination, two weeks after the third vaccination, and at tumor progression if progression occurred. The Qiagen DNeasy Blood extraction Kit was used for extraction of genomic DNA. CDR3 length: 12 amino acids, cysteine to phenylalanine. The entry retains the CDR3 DNA only, 36 bases that are in frame from base 1. The germline V gene specifies ENHRY as CDR1 and SYGVKD as CDR2. V and J lose 11 bases and 5 bases, and a span of 13 bases separates them. TCRB CDR3 regions were amplified from approximately 2 ug genomic DNA, or all available DNA if less, using the immunoSEQ assay. Multiplex PCR used 60 forward primers for TCR V beta segments and 13 reverse primers for J beta segments. To estimate reads per starting template, synthetic control templates were spiked into each sample at limiting dilution. Sequencing produced 87 bp reads on the Illumina HiSeq System. For the original study's pipeline: PCR and sequencing errors were removed by a nearest neighbor algorithm that merged closely related sequences. TCR overlap was defined as the percentage of unique tumor TCR beta sequences that were also found in the peripheral blood of the same patient. TCRdb limited this immuneACCESS table to in-frame rearrangements with V and J called. A share of clones is missing; checked studies link under half to unresolved V genes, and the rest is unexplained. From that table come the V and J calls and clone size; the DNA was used to work out D and trimming. The sample includes roughly 100,000 clones, with around 87% observed a single time. Over 2.5% of the sample belongs to the ten largest clones.

Rearrangement joined TRBV10-3 to TRBJ2-1; the D gene cannot be resolved reliably. Sequenced material: blood, taken after dendritic cell vaccination. The TCR was taken from a human donor with glioblastoma. The CDR3 protein sequence reads: CACSSRDNEQFF. The sequenced DNA: TGTGCCTGTTCAAGCCGGGACAATGAGCAGTTCTTC.